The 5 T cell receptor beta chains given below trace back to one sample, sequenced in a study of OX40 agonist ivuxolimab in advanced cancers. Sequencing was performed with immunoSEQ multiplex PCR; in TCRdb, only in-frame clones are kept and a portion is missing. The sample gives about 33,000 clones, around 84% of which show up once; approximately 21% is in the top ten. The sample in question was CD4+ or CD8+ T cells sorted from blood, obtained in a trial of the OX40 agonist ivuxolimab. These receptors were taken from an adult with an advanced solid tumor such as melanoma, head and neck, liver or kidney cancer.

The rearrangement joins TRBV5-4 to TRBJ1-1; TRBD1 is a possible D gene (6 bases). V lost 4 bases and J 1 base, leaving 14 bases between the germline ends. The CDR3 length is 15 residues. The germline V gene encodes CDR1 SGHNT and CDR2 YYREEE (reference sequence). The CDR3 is CASSQGRGGNTEAFF. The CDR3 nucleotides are TGTGCCAGCAGCCAAGGGCGAGGGGGGAACACTGAAGCTTTCTTT.

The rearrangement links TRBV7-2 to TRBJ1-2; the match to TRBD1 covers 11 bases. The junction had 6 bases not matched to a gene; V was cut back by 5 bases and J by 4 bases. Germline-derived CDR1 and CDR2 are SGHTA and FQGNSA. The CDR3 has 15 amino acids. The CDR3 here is CASSTGTGGSYGYTF. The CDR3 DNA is TGTGCCAGCAGCACCGGGACAGGGGGATCCTATGGCTACACCTTC.

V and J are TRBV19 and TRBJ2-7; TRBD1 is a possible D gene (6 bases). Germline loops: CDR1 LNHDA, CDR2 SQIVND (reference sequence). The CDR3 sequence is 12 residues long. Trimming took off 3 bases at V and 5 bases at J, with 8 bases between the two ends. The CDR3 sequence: CASSMGHHEQYF. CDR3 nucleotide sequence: TGTGCCAGTAGTATGGGACACCACGAGCAGTACTTC.

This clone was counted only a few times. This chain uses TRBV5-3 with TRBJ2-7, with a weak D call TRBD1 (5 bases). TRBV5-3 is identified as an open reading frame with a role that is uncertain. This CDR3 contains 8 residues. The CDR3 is CARSLGAV. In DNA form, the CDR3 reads TGTGCCAGAAGCCTAGGGGCCGTC.

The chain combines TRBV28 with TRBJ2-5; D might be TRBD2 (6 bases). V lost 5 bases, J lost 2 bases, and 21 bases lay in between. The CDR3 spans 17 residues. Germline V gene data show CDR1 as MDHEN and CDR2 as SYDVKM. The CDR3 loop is CASSPGRGGPLQETQYF. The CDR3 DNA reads TGTGCCAGCAGTCCCGGAAGGGGAGGTCCCTTACAAGAGACCCAGTACTTC.